The 5 T cell receptor beta chains below were found in one sample sequenced in a study of T-cell memory formation after mild COVID-19. TCRdb ran MiXCR on the 5' RACE reads and lists one entry per CDR3 protein. The sample includes around 300,000 distinct CDR3 sequences, approximately 14% of them seen just once. The sample consisted of PBMCs or a T cell subset sorted from them (not recorded which). These receptors came from a man between 18 and 29 years old who had mild COVID-19 (a few samples of this study predate the infection). Cell type and time point are not known.

The sample holds a few counts of this clonotype. The chain employs TRBV2 and TRBJ2-7; weak D call: TRBD2 (6 bases). Germline CDR1 SNHLY, CDR2 FYNNEI. This CDR3 spans 15 amino acids. Between the trimmed V and J ends, which lost 3 bases and 0 bases, there was a span of 12 bases. The CDR3 DNA reads as TGTGCCAGCAGTGATAGCGGTGGGGCCTCCTACGAGCAGTACGTC. Translated, it gives CASSDSGGASYEQYV.

This clonotype was seen more than once but under ten times. This chain connects TRBV4-3 to TRBJ1-4, with D tentatively TRBD1 (6 bases). The germline V gene has CDR1 LGHNA and CDR2 YSLEER. The CDR3 is 15 amino acids. Trimming took 2 bases from V and 7 from J, leaving 14 bases between them. CDR3 nucleotide sequence: TGCGCCAGCAGCCAACAGACAGGAACAGGTGAAAAACTGTTTTTT. It codes for CASSQQTGTGEKLFF.

This clonotype has more than one count but fewer than ten. The chain recombines TRBV9 with TRBJ2-1; D not resolved. V gave up 4 bases and J gave up 9 bases, with 11 bases separating them. The CDR3 is made up of 12 amino acids. Germline V gene lookup returns CDR1 SGDLS and CDR2 YYNGEE. The DNA for the CDR3 is TGTGCCAGCAGCCCCCGAGTACCTGAGCAGTTCTTC. The encoded protein is CASSPRVPEQFF.

Here the CDR3 reads CASSLRLSDIQYF. The CDR3 DNA follows: TGTGCCAGCAGCTTGAGGCTATCGGACATTCAGTACTTC. The V and J genes are TRBV5-5 and TRBJ2-4; the D is unclear. Trimming pared 1 base from V and 8 bases from J, leaving 10 bases between. The length of the CDR3 is 13 residues. Per the germline V gene, CDR1 is SGHKS and CDR2 is YYEKEE (reference sequence).

There are a few counts of this clonotype. The V gene is TRBV28, the J gene TRBJ2-4; maybe TRBD1 (6 bases). The germline V gene has CDR1 MDHEN and CDR2 SYDVKM. V was pared by 5 bases and J by 0 bases, with 17 bases between. The CDR3 has 17 residues. The DNA for the CDR3 is TGTGCCAGCAGTCCCCGGGACACCGATTTAGCCAAAAACATTCAGTACTTC. As protein: CASSPRDTDLAKNIQYF. Full variable domain (missing parts from reference TRBV28 and TRBJ2-4): DVKVTQSSRYLVKRTGEKVFLECVQDMDHENMFWYRQDPGLGLRLIYFSYDVKMKEKGDIPEGYSVSREKKERFSLILESASTNQTSMYLCASSPRDTDLAKNIQYFGAGTRLSVL.